The source of this TCR beta chain is a study of response to subunit inactivated influenza vaccine. Germline V gives CDR1 SGHAT, CDR2 FQNNGV. The CDR3 has 15 amino acids. Trimming shortened V by 5 bases and J by 1 base, and 14 bases separated the two germline ends. This clonotype was detected many times. Its specificity is unknown. Study-wide results and limits: Each seasonal influenza vaccination, the authors suggested, recruits few new T cells.

TCRdb called the RT-PCR reads again in MiXCR, with one record for every CDR3 protein. The data contain fewer than 600,000 distinct CDR3 sequences, roughly 7.6% of them seen just once; the ten biggest clones take up roughly 14%. The sequence derives from a man between 50 and 69 years old who received an inactivated influenza vaccine. The source material was PBMCs from blood, sampled about 23 months after vaccination. V usage is TRBV11-2 and J usage is TRBJ2-5; either TRBD1 or TRBD2 may supply D (5 bases each). CDR3 sequence (DNA): TGTGCCAGCAGCGTAGCTGGGGGAACCCAAGAGACCCAGTACTTC. Translating gives CASSVAGGTQETQYF. The full variable domain, with the rest looked up from reference TRBV11-2 and TRBJ2-5, is EAGVAQSPRYKIIEKRQSVAFWCNPISGHATLYWYQQILGQGPKLLIQFQNNGVVDDSQLPKDRFSAERLKGVDSTLKIQPAKLEDSAVYLCASSVAGGTQETQYFGPGTRLLVL.